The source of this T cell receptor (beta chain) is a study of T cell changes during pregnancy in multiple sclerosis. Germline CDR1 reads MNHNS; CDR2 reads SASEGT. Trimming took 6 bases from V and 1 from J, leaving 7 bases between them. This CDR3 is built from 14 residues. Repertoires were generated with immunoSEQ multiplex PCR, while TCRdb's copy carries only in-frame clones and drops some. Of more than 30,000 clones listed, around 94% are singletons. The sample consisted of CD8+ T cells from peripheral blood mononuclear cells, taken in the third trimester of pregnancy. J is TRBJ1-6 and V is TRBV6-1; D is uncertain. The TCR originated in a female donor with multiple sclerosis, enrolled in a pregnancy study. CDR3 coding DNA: TGTGCCAGCAGGGAGGGTTCCTATAATTCACCCCTCCACTTT. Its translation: CASREGSYNSPLHF.